This T cell receptor (beta chain) was recorded in a study of shared clonotypes between healthy human individuals. Regarding the study as a whole: Donor clonotype sharing was expected to depend on sequencing depth.

The data were produced by immunoSEQ multiplex PCR, yet TCRdb's version contains in-frame clones alone and is incomplete. The profile covers hundreds of thousands of clones, with 55% to 85% appearing a single time and around 1.7% taken by the ten largest. CDR1 is LNHDA, CDR2 SQIVND, per germline (reference sequence). Between the trimmed V and J ends, which lost 0 bases and 3 bases, there was a span of 15 bases. The CDR3 runs 16 residues. A remark on this clone: Its antigen is unknown.

This chain links TRBV19 with TRBJ2-7, with D possibly matching TRBD2 (5 bases). The TCR sequence derives from a woman aged 25 to 39 in good health. The sample was memory CD4+ T cells sorted from blood. Specified subset: CD45RA-negative fraction. CDR3 nucleotides: TGTGCCAGTAGTATAGAGGGATCTGGGAGCGTCTACGAGCAGTACTTC. Protein product: CASSIEGSGSVYEQYF.